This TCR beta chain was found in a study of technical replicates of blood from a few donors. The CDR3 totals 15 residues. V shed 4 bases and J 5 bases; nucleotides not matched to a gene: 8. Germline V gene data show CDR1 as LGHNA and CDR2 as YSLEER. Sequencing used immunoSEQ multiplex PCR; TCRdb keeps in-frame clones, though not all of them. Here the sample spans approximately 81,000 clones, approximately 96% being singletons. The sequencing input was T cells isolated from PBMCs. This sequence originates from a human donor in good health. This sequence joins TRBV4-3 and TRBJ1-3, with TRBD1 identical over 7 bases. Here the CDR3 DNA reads TGCGCCAGCAGCCGATTAGACAGGGACAGAAACACCATATATTTT. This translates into CASSRLDRDRNTIYF.